The 14 T cell receptor beta chains in this list originate from one sample, sequenced in a study of blood T cell repertoires in COVID-19. Here immunoSEQ multiplex PCR was the method, and the copy in TCRdb shows in-frame clones only, minus some. The sample lists over 200,000 clones, roughly nine tenths occurring once. The sequenced sample consisted of PBMCs or T cells enriched from blood (not recorded which). These receptors all come from a human donor in a cohort exposed to, infected with or recovered from COVID-19 (not recorded which). The donor label of this sample is uncertain.

The rearrangement joins TRBV11-3 to TRBJ1-3; the D gene is possibly TRBD1 (6 bases). Germline assignment: CDR1 SGHNT and CDR2 YENEEA. The V end lost 5 bases, the J end lost 0 bases, and 8 bases lay between the germline ends. The length of the CDR3 is 14 residues. CDR3 in DNA: TGTGCCAGCAGCAGAGGGGGCTCTGGAAACACCATATATTTT. Its protein is CASSRGGSGNTIYF.

This chain joins TRBV6-4 and TRBJ1-6, with D unresolved. The V and J ends lost 2 bases and 7 bases respectively, with 9 bases between them. The CDR3 sequence is 14 residues long. CDR1 and CDR2 from the germline V gene are MRHNA and SNTAGT. The CDR3 DNA sequence: TGTGCCAGCAGTGACACCGACAAGAATTCACCCCTCCACTTT. Translating gives CASSDTDKNSPLHF.

The chain is built from TRBV18 and TRBJ2-1; 12 nucleotides match TRBD1. Looked up from germline, CDR1 is KGHSH and CDR2 is LQKENI. The CDR3 is 14 residues long. The V gene end was trimmed by 6 bases and the J gene end by 5 bases; junction bases not matched to a gene: 2. DNA of the CDR3: TGTGCCAGCTCGGGACAGGGGGCGGACAATGAGCAGTTCTTC. This codes for CASSGQGADNEQFF.

The chain uses TRBV5-1 and TRBJ1-3; 8 bases are shared with TRBD1. CDR3 length equals 14 residues. Germline V gene data show CDR1 as SGHRS and CDR2 as YFSETQ. The trim removed 4 bases at V and 3 bases at J, leaving 3 bases unmatched. Here the CDR3 reads CASSPTGGGNTIYF. The CDR3 DNA reads TGCGCCAGCAGCCCCACAGGGGGTGGAAACACCATATATTTT.

This clone has just one count. At one boundary the junction diverges from the germline segment, which might be a read error. The CDR3 nucleotides read TGTGCCAGCAGAACCCGGGACAAGGCCTTCTTC. It yields the protein CASRTRDKAFF. The chain is built from TRBV6-5 and TRBJ2-7; D possibly corresponds to TRBD1 (6 bases). CDR1 is MNHEY, CDR2 SVGAGI, per germline. The length of the CDR3 is 11 residues.

The chain is built from TRBV24-1 and TRBJ1-3; possible D gene TRBD1, 5 bases. The V end lost 6 bases, the J end lost 6 bases, and 17 bases lay between the germline ends. This CDR3 has 15 amino acids. Germline assignment: CDR1 KGHDR and CDR2 SFDVKD. The CDR3, as DNA: TGTGCCACCAGTTCGGCGGGGGGTAAGGAAAACACCATATATTTT. This encodes CATSSAGGKENTIYF.

V usage is TRBV19 and J usage is TRBJ2-6; 9 bases agree with TRBD1. Germline assignment: CDR1 LNHDA and CDR2 SQIVND (reference sequence). CDR3 length: 20 amino acids. J gave up 2 bases and V 4 bases, and 15 bases lay outside the gene matches. CDR3 nucleotide sequence: TGTGCCAGTAGTAGTGGGGACCTCCGACAGGGGGAGGCTGGGGCCAACGTCCTGACTTTC. As protein: CASSSGDLRQGEAGANVLTF.

This clone was counted a few times. The V call is TRBV30, the J call TRBJ1-2; D unresolved. Germline V gene sequence: CDR1 GTSNPN, CDR2 SVGIG (reference sequence). V was clipped by 2 bases and J by 8 bases, with 12 bases between them. The CDR3 loop spans 12 amino acids. The CDR3: CAWSKTGGGYTF. CDR3 nucleotide sequence: TGTGCCTGGAGTAAGACCGGAGGGGGCTACACCTTC.

V is TRBV5-6 and J is TRBJ2-5, with D possibly being TRBD2 (5 bases). The CDR3 loop spans 15 amino acids. Germline CDR1 reads SGHDT; CDR2 reads YYEEEE. V lost 4 bases and J lost 7, with 20 bases in between. The CDR3 reads CASSLPGSQLRTQYF. The DNA of the CDR3 is TGTGCCAGCAGCCTCCCGGGGTCACAACTTCGGACCCAGTACTTC.

The V and J genes are TRBV5-1 and TRBJ2-7; a possible D gene is TRBD1 (5 bases). Deletions cut 4 bases from V and 9 bases from J, with 11 bases between. Germline V CDR1 and CDR2: SGHRS, YFSETQ. The CDR3 is 11 residues long. The CDR3, as DNA: TGCGCCAGCAGCCGAACAGGAACGCAGTACTTC. This gives the protein CASSRTGTQYF.

This chain joins TRBV19 and TRBJ1-4, with 7 bases identical to TRBD1. CDR3 length: 17 amino acids. After removal of 5 bases from V and 6 bases from J, the junction contained 15 bases not matched to a gene. Germline-derived CDR1 and CDR2 are LNHDA and SQIVND (reference sequence). DNA of the CDR3: TGTGCCAGTAGTTCCCAGGGGGACGGCGACGGAGATGAAAAACTGTTTTTT. Residues: CASSSQGDGDGDEKLFF.

This chain links TRBV5-1 with TRBJ2-7; D perhaps matches TRBD1 (6 bases). The CDR3 is 12 residues long. From germline, CDR1 is SGHRS and CDR2 YFSETQ. Trimming left V 1 base short and J 5 bases short, with 7 bases between. In nucleotides, the CDR3 is TGCGCCAGCAGCTTGACAGGGAACGAGCAGTACTTC. Its protein is CASSLTGNEQYF. The variable domain in full, completed from reference TRBV5-1 and TRBJ2-7, reads KAGVTQTPRYLIKTRGQQVTLSCSPISGHRSVSWYQQTPGQGLQFLFEYFSETQRNKGNFPGRFSGRQFSNSRSEMNVSTLELGDSALYLCASSLTGNEQYFGPGTRLTVT.

The rearrangement joins TRBV5-1 to TRBJ2-1; 12 bases are shared with TRBD2. V was pared by 0 bases and J by 8 bases, with 9 bases of the junction left unmatched. This CDR3 has 17 amino acids. Germline CDR1 is SGHRS and CDR2 is YFSETQ. For the CDR3, the DNA is TGCGCCAGCAGCTTGGGACTAGCGGGGGCCTCTAGGGATGAGCAGTTCTTC. Its protein product is CASSLGLAGASRDEQFF.

The rearrangement uses TRBV5-6 and TRBJ2-7; 7 bases fit TRBD2. The CDR3 totals 14 residues. The V and J ends lost 0 bases and 7 bases, in that order; junction bases with no gene match: 7. Per the germline V gene, CDR1 is SGHDT and CDR2 is YYEEEE. CDR3 bases: TGTGCCAGCAGCTTGGCAGCGGGGTCTGGGGAGCAGTACTTC. Encoded protein: CASSLAAGSGEQYF.